Sequencing of this T cell receptor beta chain was carried out in a study of blood T cell repertoires in COVID-19. Background on the study: Researchers got acute and convalescent COVID-19 samples from the United States, Italy and Spain. PBMCs, B-cell-depleted T cells, or T cells were the source of the cDNA or gDNA that made up the material.

This CDR3 contains 14 residues. Germline CDR1 and CDR2: LNHDA and SQIVND (reference sequence). Trimming removed 7 bases from V and 3 bases from J; junction bases left unmatched: 6. In the original processing: Amplification from reference gene primers served as the basis for estimated nucleated cell counts. Sequenced by immunoSEQ multiplex PCR; TCRdb stores in-frame clones only, minus some. Clone size and the V and J calls come from that table; the DNA yielded D and trimming. The sample carries around 75,000 clones, about 84% recorded once. Sequencing input: peripheral blood. The chain carries TRBV19 and TRBJ1-5; 7 bases match TRBD1. This TCR was sampled from a man in his forties or fifties with COVID-19, enrolled during active disease. The CDR3 nucleotides read TGTGCCAGTACCCACAGGGGTTACAATCAGCCCCAGCATTTT. Its protein product is CASTHRGYNQPQHF.